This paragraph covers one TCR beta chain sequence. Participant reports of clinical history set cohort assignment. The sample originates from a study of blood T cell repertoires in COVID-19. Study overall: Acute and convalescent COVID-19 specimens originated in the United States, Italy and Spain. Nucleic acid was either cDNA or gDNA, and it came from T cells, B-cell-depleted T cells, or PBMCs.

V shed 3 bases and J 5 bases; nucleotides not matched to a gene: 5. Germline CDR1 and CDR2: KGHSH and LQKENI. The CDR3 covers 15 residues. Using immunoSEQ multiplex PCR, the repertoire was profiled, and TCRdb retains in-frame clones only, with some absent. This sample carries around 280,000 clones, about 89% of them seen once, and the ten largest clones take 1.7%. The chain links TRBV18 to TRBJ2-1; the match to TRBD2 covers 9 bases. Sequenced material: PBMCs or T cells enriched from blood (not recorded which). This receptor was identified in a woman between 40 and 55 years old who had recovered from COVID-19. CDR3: CASSPSGSRNNEQFF. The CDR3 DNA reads TGTGCCAGCTCACCTAGCGGGAGCAGAAACAATGAGCAGTTCTTC.